Listed below are T cell receptor beta chains from one sample, sequenced in a study of blood T cell repertoires in COVID-19. Here immunoSEQ multiplex PCR was the method, and the copy in TCRdb shows in-frame clones only, minus some. The table shows about 68,000 clones, with 90% occurring only once. Sequenced material: peripheral blood. Source of these receptors: a human donor in a cohort sampled during active COVID-19. CDR3s include the opening cysteine and the closing phenylalanine or tryptophan. Some rows mark clone size as missing; the rest say once, few, many or name a class of expanded clone.

J gene | V gene | clone size | CDR3 protein
TRBJ2-7 | TRBV4-2 | NA | CASSQGGGERYEQYF
TRBJ1-3 | TRBV2 | few | CASSAGAVGNTIYF
TRBJ2-1 | TRBV5-5 | NA | CASSLSGGNEQFF
TRBJ2-2 | TRBV2 | NA | CASSPVAGDHTGELFF
TRBJ1-1 | TRBV6-2/TRBV6-3 | NA | CASSRGGTHREAFF
TRBJ1-3 | TRBV5-1 | NA | CASSLYGDSGNTIYF
TRBJ2-2 | TRBV5-1 | NA | CASSLVDIGELFF
TRBJ1-1 | TRBV5-1 | NA | CASSLGPGNTEAFF
TRBJ2-5 | TRBV11-3 | NA | CASSLEAGGSGTQYF
TRBJ2-1 | TRBV24-1 | once | CATSDLWAGSRGGTKDEQFF
TRBJ2-5 | TRBV6-2/TRBV6-3 | once | CASSYGQPGGRETQYF
TRBJ2-1 | TRBV5-4 | NA | CASSLYQLAYNEQFF
TRBJ2-7 | TRBV11-2 | NA | CASSLESQGRGEQYF
TRBJ1-4 | TRBV7-8 | NA | CASSHDRLNEKLFF